The 8 T cell receptor beta chains below all came from one sample that was sequenced in a study of shared clonotypes between healthy human individuals. Profiled with immunoSEQ multiplex PCR; TCRdb holds only in-frame clones, not every one. This sample yields roughly 2,300,000 clones, of which around 93% are seen a single time; 0.37% belongs to the top ten. The sample comprised naive CD4+ T cells from PBMCs. Subset described: CD45RA+ positively selected. These receptors originate from a man aged 18 to 30 in good health. Some clones in this sample may be carry-over from other donors' samples.

V and J are TRBV5-1 and TRBJ2-7; D tentatively fits TRBD1 or TRBD2 (5 bases each). Trimming removed 3 bases at V and 4 bases at J, with 11 bases between. This CDR3 is 13 amino acids long. Germline CDR1 and CDR2: SGHRS and YFSETQ. The CDR3 sequence: CASSYRDGYEQYF. The CDR3 nucleotides read TGCGCCAGCAGCTACCGGGACGGGTACGAGCAGTACTTC.

The chain links TRBV2 to TRBJ2-4, with a weak D call TRBD1 (5 bases). Germline V gene data show CDR1 as SNHLY and CDR2 as FYNNEI. The CDR3 length is 13 residues. V was pared by 5 bases and J by 2 bases, with 7 bases between. This chain's CDR3 is CASSPGTKNIQYF. As DNA, the CDR3 is TGTGCCAGCAGTCCAGGGACCAAAAACATTCAGTACTTC.

This clone was detected only a few times. The CDR3 loop reads CASLTGQGETQYF. CDR3 sequence (DNA): TGTGCCAGCTTAACCGGACAGGGTGAGACCCAGTACTTC. The chain has TRBV18 and TRBJ2-5; 8 positions match TRBD1. The CDR3 runs to 13 residues. Germline CDR1 and CDR2: KGHSH and LQKENI. J gave up 5 bases and V 7 bases, and 6 bases lay outside the gene matches. The complete variable domain, with remaining parts taken from reference TRBV18 and TRBJ2-5, reads NAGVMQNPRHLVRRRGQEARLRCSPMKGHSHVYWYRQLPEEGLKFMVYLQKENIIDESGMPKERFSAEFPKEGPSILRIQQVVRGDSAAYFCASLTGQGETQYFGPGTRLLVL.

The V call is TRBV27, the J call TRBJ2-1; 14 nucleotides agree with TRBD2. V was pared by 6 bases and J by 10 bases, with 5 bases of the junction left unmatched. Per the germline V gene, CDR1 is MNHEY and CDR2 is SMNVEV (reference sequence). This CDR3 region has 14 residues. The CDR3 here is CASRTSGRAGEQFF. The CDR3 DNA is TGTGCCAGCAGGACTAGCGGGAGGGCCGGGGAGCAGTTCTTC.

The chain employs TRBV5-6 and TRBJ1-1; D is perhaps TRBD1 (5 bases). The CDR3 sequence is 13 residues long. Trimming took off 4 bases at V and 4 bases at J, with 11 bases between the two ends. Germline assignment: CDR1 SGHDT and CDR2 YYEEEE. The CDR3, as DNA: TGTGCCAGCAGCCGGGGGAGGGTCACTGAAGCTTTCTTT. Translated: CASSRGRVTEAFF. The full variable domain, in which reference TRBV5-6 and TRBJ1-1 provide the parts outside the CDR3, is DAGVTQSPTHLIKTRGQQVTLRCSPKSGHDTVSWYQQALGQGPQFIFQYYEEEERQRGNFPDRFSGHQFPNYSSELNVNALLLGDSALYLCASSRGRVTEAFFGQGTRLTVV.

The V gene is TRBV2, the J gene TRBJ2-5; D is undetermined. There are 12 residues in the CDR3. CDR1 and CDR2 (germline): SNHLY, FYNNEI. V was cut by 7 bases and J by 5 bases, with 11 bases left in between. In DNA, the CDR3 is TGTGCCAGCACCTACGAAAGGGAGACCCAGTACTTC. As protein: CASTYERETQYF.

The chain employs TRBV9 and TRBJ1-5, with a weak D call TRBD1 (5 bases). CDR3 length equals 18 residues. Trimming stripped 3 bases from V and 6 bases from J, with 25 bases between. CDR1 is SGDLS and CDR2 is YYNGEE in the germline V gene. The CDR3 nucleotides are TGTGCCAGCAGCGGTAGAGAGGACCTAGGGGTAGAGAGTCAGCCCCAGCATTTT. Translating gives CASSGREDLGVESQPQHF. The entire variable domain, with the rest obtained from reference TRBV9 and TRBJ1-5, is as follows: DSGVTQTPKHLITATGQRVTLRCSPRSGDLSVYWYQQSLDQGLQFLIQYYNGEERAKGNILERFSAQQFPDLHSELNLSSLELGDSALYFCASSGREDLGVESQPQHFGDGTRLSIL.

The chain uses TRBV5-1 and TRBJ1-3; D remains ambiguous. The V end was cut by 0 bases, the J end by 0 bases, with 10 bases between. The CDR3 consists of 16 residues. The germline gives CDR1 SGHRS, CDR2 YFSETQ. CDR3: CASSLAPGSSGNTIYF. Here the CDR3 DNA reads TGCGCCAGCAGCTTGGCCCCGGGTAGCTCTGGAAACACCATATATTTT.